This paragraph reports one T cell receptor beta chain. Its specificity is not known. Germline CDR1 and CDR2: ENHRY and SYGVKD. The CDR3 extends over 14 amino acids. Trimming took 7 bases from V and 0 from J; bases not matched to a gene: 5. The sample comes from a study of T cell clonotyping in hematopoietic cell transplantation. Study conclusions and caveats: Few recipient clonotypes overlapped donors; over 95% were de novo at given depth. CD4 and CD8 repertoire contributions could not be separated without sorting. After transplant, recipient diversity fell while pathologically expanded clonotypes grew through day 180.

Assay: immunoSEQ multiplex PCR; the TCRdb copy retains only in-frame clones and omits some. Of about 36,000 clones in the sample, approximately 89% are singletons; the top ten hold roughly 2%. The receptor was derived from a woman aged 40 to 50 in good health. Some clones in this sample may be carry-over from other donors' samples. The sequenced material came from peripheral blood mononuclear cells. The chain carries TRBV10-3 and TRBJ1-2; 7 bases are a match to TRBD1. CDR3: CAITTTGANYGYTF. CDR3 bases: TGTGCCATCACAACTACAGGGGCTAACTATGGCTACACCTTC.